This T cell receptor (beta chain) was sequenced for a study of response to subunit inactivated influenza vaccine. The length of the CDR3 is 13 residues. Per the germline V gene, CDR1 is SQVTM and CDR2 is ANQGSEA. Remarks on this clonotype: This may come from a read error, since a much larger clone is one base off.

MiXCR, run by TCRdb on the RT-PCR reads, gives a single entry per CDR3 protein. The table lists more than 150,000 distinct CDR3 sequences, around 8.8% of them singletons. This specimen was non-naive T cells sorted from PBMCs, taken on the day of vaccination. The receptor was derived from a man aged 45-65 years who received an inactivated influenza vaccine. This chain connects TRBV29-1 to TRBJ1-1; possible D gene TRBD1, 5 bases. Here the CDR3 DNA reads TGCAGCGGTGAAACAGATCAGGGCACTGAAGCTTTCTTT. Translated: CSGETDQGTEAFF.